One sample yielded the 21 T cell receptor beta chains listed below, sequenced in a study of early T cells in non-severe SARS-CoV-2 infection. MiXCR, run by TCRdb on the 5' RACE reads, gives a single entry per CDR3 protein. The repertoire holds over 50,000 distinct CDR3 sequences, with approximately 8% as singletons. The specimen sequenced was whole blood. These receptors all stem from an adult who was a healthcare worker with PCR-confirmed SARS-CoV-2 infection or an uninfected control (not recorded which).

This sequence joins TRBV12-5 and TRBJ1-1; D gene uncertain. The V gene lost 2 bases and the J gene lost 4 bases, with 14 bases spanning the gap. The CDR3 is 15 residues long. Germline V gene data show CDR1 as LGHNT and CDR2 as FRNRAP. CDR3 coding DNA: TGTGCTAGTGGTTTGAGCGCCACGGCGGGCACTGAAGCTTTCTTT. Translated: CASGLSATAGTEAFF.

This clonotype showed up many times. The chain couples TRBV10-2 to TRBJ2-7; D might be TRBD2 (5 bases). The CDR3 length is 11 residues. The germline CDR1 and CDR2 sequences are WSHSY and SAAADI. With 5 bases removed from V and 6 bases from J, the gap between germline ends came to 8 bases. The CDR3 loop is CASSTSSEQYF. For the CDR3, the DNA is TGCGCCAGCAGTACTAGTTCCGAGCAGTACTTC.

In its sample, this clonotype was seen a few times. The rearrangement links TRBV4-1 to TRBJ2-1; unclear D gene. The CDR3 is 16 residues long. V gave up 1 base and J gave up 6 bases, with 16 bases separating them. Germline-derived CDR1 and CDR2 are MGHRA and YSYEKL. DNA for the CDR3: TGCGCCAGCAGCCAAGGGGTAGGGCGGACCTCCAATGAGCAGTTCTTC. Its protein product is CASSQGVGRTSNEQFF.

Remarks on this clonotype: Germline is not matched at one junction end, which may reflect a read error. This chain's CDR3 is CANSLAKLPQETQYF. The CDR3 DNA is TGTGCCAACAGCTTGGCAAAGCTACCTCAAGAGACCCAGTACTTC. The V and J genes are TRBV5-6 and TRBJ2-5; D gene unclear. This CDR3 is built from 15 residues. Germline values: CDR1 SGHDT, CDR2 YYEEEE.

This clonotype was observed a few times. The chain employs TRBV12-3 or TRBV12-4 and TRBJ2-7; D ambiguous. Trimming removed 1 base at V and 3 bases at J, with 10 bases between. This CDR3 region has 14 residues. DNA for the CDR3: TGTGCCAGCAGTTTAGATTCCGTTTTCTACGAGCAGTACTTC. This translates into CASSLDSVFYEQYF.

This clonotype appeared many times. The J gene is TRBJ2-7, the V gene TRBV7-2; D is undetermined. This CDR3 region has 14 residues. Between the trimmed V and J ends, which lost 5 bases and 1 base, there was a span of 12 bases. Looked up from germline, CDR1 is SGHTA and CDR2 is FQGNSA. In DNA form, the CDR3 reads TGTGCCAGCAGCCCCCACTCCGGTTCCTACGAGCAGTACTTC. Translation gives CASSPHSGSYEQYF.

This clonotype was found a few times. The rearrangement joins TRBV20-1 to TRBJ1-1, with no clear D. The germline V and J ends were trimmed by 3 bases and 2 bases, with 7 bases remaining between them. The germline CDR1 and CDR2 sequences are DFQATT and SNEGSKA (reference sequence). The CDR3 contains 12 residues. CDR3 region: CSASPFNTEAFF. DNA of the CDR3: TGCAGTGCTAGTCCCTTCAACACTGAAGCTTTCTTT.

The chain employs TRBV5-1 and TRBJ2-7; the match to TRBD1 covers 7 bases. CDR3 length: 14 amino acids. With 0 bases clipped from V and 5 bases from J, the junction kept 5 bases outside the gene matches. The germline gives CDR1 SGHRS, CDR2 YFSETQ. CDR3 nucleotide sequence: TGCGCCAGCAGCTTGGGACAGGGATCGGACGAGCAGTACTTC. This sequence encodes CASSLGQGSDEQYF. The variable domain in full, completed from reference TRBV5-1 and TRBJ2-7, reads KAGVTQTPRYLIKTRGQQVTLSCSPISGHRSVSWYQQTPGQGLQFLFEYFSETQRNKGNFPGRFSGRQFSNSRSEMNVSTLELGDSALYLCASSLGQGSDEQYFGPGTRLTVT.

This clonotype was recorded many times. The V gene is TRBV4-1, the J gene TRBJ2-3, with a tentative D call TRBD1 (6 bases). Germline values: CDR1 MGHRA, CDR2 YSYEKL. Trimming took 4 bases from V and 8 from J, leaving 25 bases between them. The CDR3 totals 17 residues. The CDR3 sequence is CASSRSYLRGSAGTQYF. CDR3 nucleotides: TGCGCCAGCAGCCGCTCCTACCTCAGGGGATCGGCTGGTACGCAGTATTTT.

This clonotype appeared many times. In DNA, the CDR3 is TGTGCCAGCAGTGAAATCCTAGCGGGGGGCAACTCCTACAATGAGCAGTTCTTC. Its protein is CASSEILAGGNSYNEQFF. J is TRBJ2-1 and V is TRBV2; TRBD2 aligns across 11 bases. Germline V gene data show CDR1 as SNHLY and CDR2 as FYNNEI. The CDR3 runs 18 residues. J was trimmed by 0 bases and V by 2 bases; bases with no gene match: 6.

This clonotype was observed a handful of times. V is TRBV12-3 or TRBV12-4 and J is TRBJ2-2; D might be TRBD2 (5 bases). V lost 2 bases to trimming and J lost 4 bases, with 11 bases between them. This CDR3 is 15 amino acids long. The CDR3 here is CASSLSGTLTGELFF. In DNA form, the CDR3 reads TGTGCCAGCAGTTTATCGGGAACTCTCACCGGGGAGCTGTTTTTT.

This clonotype was seen repeatedly, ten times or more. This sequence joins TRBV28 and TRBJ1-5; no definite D call. The germline V and J ends were trimmed by 7 bases and 3 bases, with 10 bases remaining between them. CDR1 is MDHEN, CDR2 SYDVKM, per germline. The CDR3 contains 13 residues. Here the CDR3 DNA reads TGTGCCAGCACCTTTGGCCCCAATCAGCCCCAGCATTTT. This encodes CASTFGPNQPQHF. The variable domain in full, with the rest retrieved from reference TRBV28 and TRBJ1-5, is DVKVTQSSRYLVKRTGEKVFLECVQDMDHENMFWYRQDPGLGLRLIYFSYDVKMKEKGDIPEGYSVSREKKERFSLILESASTNQTSMYLCASTFGPNQPQHFGDGTRLSIL.

There are a few counts of this clonotype. The chain has TRBV9 and TRBJ2-3; 7 nucleotides match TRBD1. Germline CDR1 reads SGDLS; CDR2 reads YYNGEE. V gave up 0 bases and J gave up 6 bases; unmatched junction bases: 10. The CDR3 has 16 amino acids. CDR3 nucleotide sequence: TGTGCCAGCAGCGTAGTAGCTAGCAGGGGGAAGGATACGCAGTATTTT. It translates to CASSVVASRGKDTQYF.

This clonotype came up a few times. V is TRBV27 and J is TRBJ1-2; 7 bases align to TRBD1. The CDR3 is 13 residues long. V trimming: 8 bases; J trimming: 4 bases; junction bases outside the gene matches: 7. Per germline, CDR1 MNHEY and CDR2 SMNVEV (reference sequence). CDR3 nucleotides: TGTGCCAGCGGGTCCCGGACAGGCTATGGCTACACCTTC. Its protein product is CASGSRTGYGYTF.

The CDR3 sequence is CASSESYHEQYF. The CDR3 DNA is TGTGCCAGCAGCGAGAGCTACCACGAGCAGTACTTC. The chain has TRBV6-1 and TRBJ2-7; D is uncertain. The CDR3 spans 12 residues. Trimming took off 6 bases at V and 5 bases at J, with 11 bases between the two ends. CDR1 and CDR2 from the germline V gene are MNHNS and SASEGT.

This clonotype was picked up a small number of times. J is TRBJ1-2 and V is TRBV6-1; D is uncertain. Germline lookup yields CDR1 MNHNS and CDR2 SASEGT. CDR3 length: 15 residues. V was pared by 2 bases and J by 4 bases, with 14 bases between. DNA of the CDR3: TGTGCCAGCAGTGAAAAATGGGAGTTCGGCTATGGCTACACCTTC. Its translation: CASSEKWEFGYGYTF.

J is TRBJ2-3 and V is TRBV2; 7 bases line up with TRBD2. Germline V gene sequence: CDR1 SNHLY, CDR2 FYNNEI. This CDR3 is 16 amino acids long. Losses at the gene ends were 1 base for V and 6 bases for J; bases not matched to a gene: 10. The CDR3: CASSEEDLGGSDTQYF. CDR3 sequence (DNA): TGTGCCAGCAGTGAAGAAGACTTGGGAGGGAGTGATACGCAGTATTTT.

The gene calls are TRBV7-2 and TRBJ2-7, with D possibly matching TRBD2 (6 bases). The germline CDR1 and CDR2 sequences are SGHTA and FQGNSA. Trimming took 4 bases from V and 4 from J, leaving 14 bases between them. The CDR3 sequence is 14 residues long. The chain's CDR3 is CASSSAGYPYEQYF. CDR3 DNA: TGTGCCAGCAGCTCCGCGGGATACCCTTACGAGCAGTACTTC.

This clonotype was recorded a few times. This chain connects TRBV18 to TRBJ2-3; TRBD2 is a possible D gene (5 bases). The CDR3 loop spans 13 amino acids. Germline V gene data show CDR1 as KGHSH and CDR2 as LQKENI. Trimming removed 6 bases at V and 0 bases at J, with 7 bases between. CDR3: CASSAGSTDTQYF. CDR3 coding DNA: TGTGCCAGCTCGGCGGGTAGCACAGATACGCAGTATTTT.

The sample holds a few counts of this clonotype. This chain links TRBV20-1 with TRBJ2-3; D possibly uses TRBD1 or TRBD2 (5 bases each). This CDR3 has 16 residues. V was trimmed by 1 base and J by 3 bases, leaving 17 bases between them. Per the germline V gene, CDR1 is DFQATT and CDR2 is SNEGSKA (reference sequence). The CDR3 here is CSARGTGTTSTDTQYF. DNA for the CDR3: TGCAGTGCTAGAGGCACCGGGACCACAAGTACAGATACGCAGTATTTT.

Only a few counts were recorded for this clonotype. This chain links TRBV10-2 with TRBJ2-1; 10 bases map to TRBD2. With 6 bases clipped from V and 4 bases from J, the junction kept 6 bases outside the gene matches. CDR3 length: 15 residues. Germline V gene sequence: CDR1 WSHSY, CDR2 SAAADI. CDR3 DNA: TGCGCCAGCAGAACTAGCGGGGCCCTTTACAATGAGCAGTTCTTC. It codes for CASRTSGALYNEQFF.